These 17 T cell receptor beta chains were sequenced from one sample in a study of low-dose radiotherapy and immunotherapy resistance in tumors. Time point: after trial treatment. The sample's treatment: LDRT plus nivolumab, ipilimumab, low-dose cyclophosphamide and aspirin (RACIN trial). Covering alpha and beta chains, TRAV- and TRBV-specific primers were used for the first-strand cDNA. PCR amplification of the TCRs was performed with Phusion for 20 PCR cycles, and it relied on a constant-region primer together with a V-primer adapter. TCRdb recomputed calls from the reads with MiXCR, one row per CDR3 protein. The top ten clones hold roughly 13% of a sample with tens of thousands of distinct CDR3 sequences, 20% to 25% of them seen once. This sample comprised PBMCs, obtained after low-dose radiotherapy plus immunotherapy. The origin of the receptors is a female donor with ovarian cancer.

Ten or more counts support this clonotype. The chain recombines TRBV7-9 with TRBJ2-7, with 8 bases fitting TRBD1. The length of the CDR3 is 13 residues. V lost 2 bases, J lost 9 bases, and 6 bases stayed unmatched. CDR1 is SEHNR and CDR2 is FQNEAQ in the germline V gene (reference sequence). CDR3 residues: CASSLMSGTGQYF. The CDR3 nucleotides read TGTGCCAGCAGCTTAATGTCGGGGACAGGGCAGTACTTC.

This clonotype showed up many times. This chain links TRBV20-1 with TRBJ2-7, with D unclear. The CDR3 is 14 residues long. V was pared by 4 bases and J by 3 bases, with 16 bases between. Germline V lookup: CDR1 DFQATT, CDR2 SNEGSKA (reference sequence). The CDR3 DNA is TGCAGTGCTACCCCTGACGGCAGAAACTACGAGCAGTACTTC. Translating gives CSATPDGRNYEQYF.

This clonotype has ten or more counts. This chain uses TRBV6-6 with TRBJ2-1, with TRBD2 matching 7 bases. The CDR3 has 12 residues. V lost 2 bases and J lost 8; bases outside the gene matches: 0. Germline values: CDR1 MNHNY, CDR2 SVGAGI (reference sequence). The CDR3 bases are TGTGCCAGCAGTTACCGGGGGGATGAGCAGTTCTTC. Its translation is CASSYRGDEQFF.

CDR3 DNA: TGTGCCAGCAGCCCCGGGTCTCACTCTGGAAACACCATATATTTT. Protein sequence: CASSPGSHSGNTIYF. V usage is TRBV14 and J usage is TRBJ1-3; no reliable D call. The CDR3 covers 15 residues. The V end lost 4 bases, the J end lost 0 bases, and 10 bases lay between the germline ends. From germline, CDR1 is SGHDN and CDR2 FVKESK.

This clonotype came up many times. The chain couples TRBV5-1 to TRBJ1-5; TRBD1 matches 11 bases. After removal of 0 bases from V and 0 bases from J, the junction contained 11 bases not matched to a gene. The CDR3 has 20 amino acids. The germline CDR1 and CDR2 sequences are SGHRS and YFSETQ. CDR3 in amino acids: CASSLEVGDRGTHSNQPQHF. DNA of the CDR3: TGCGCCAGCAGCTTGGAGGTGGGGGACAGGGGGACTCATAGCAATCAGCCCCAGCATTTT.

This clonotype was detected many times. V and J are TRBV3-1 and TRBJ2-1, with TRBD2 matching 8 bases. CDR1 is LGHDT, CDR2 YNNKEL, per germline (reference sequence). This CDR3 region has 15 residues. Trimming at V came to 3 bases and at J to 4 bases, leaving 5 bases not matched to a gene. The CDR3 here is CASSQELAEYNEQFF. Here the CDR3 DNA reads TGTGCCAGCAGCCAGGAACTAGCGGAGTACAATGAGCAGTTCTTC.

V is TRBV6-6 and J is TRBJ1-1; tentative D call: TRBD1 (5 bases). CDR3 length equals 11 residues. Trimming pared 9 bases from V and 11 bases from J, leaving 16 bases between. Per germline, CDR1 MNHNY and CDR2 SVGAGI (reference sequence). The CDR3 is CASIITGGAFF. In DNA, the CDR3 is TGTGCCAGTATAATAACTGGGGGTGCTTTCTTT.

This clonotype has a count of ten or more. The chain carries TRBV6-2 or TRBV6-3 and TRBJ2-1; D is unresolved. V was trimmed by 1 base and J by 4 bases, leaving 8 bases between them. CDR3 size: 14 residues. The germline V gene has CDR1 MNHEY and CDR2 SVGEGT. In DNA form, the CDR3 reads TGTGCCAGCAGTTACTTAGGACCTTACAATGAGCAGTTCTTC. Translated: CASSYLGPYNEQFF.

This clonotype has ten or more counts. The chain recombines TRBV4-2 with TRBJ2-3; TRBD2 matches at 14 bases. This CDR3 comprises 21 residues. Germline trimming cut 4 bases from V and 5 bases from J; bases unmatched to any gene: 20. Germline CDR1 and CDR2: LGHNA and YNFKEQ. CDR3 protein: CASSLSAGTSGSFSWGDTQYF. The CDR3 nucleotides read TGTGCCAGCAGCCTGAGCGCCGGGACTAGCGGGAGTTTTTCATGGGGAGATACGCAGTATTTT.

This clonotype was counted a few times. V gene TRBV7-9 combines with J gene TRBJ2-5, with D tentatively TRBD1 (6 bases). V dropped 5 bases and J dropped 5 bases, with 18 bases sitting between them. Germline loops: CDR1 SEHNR, CDR2 FQNEAQ (reference sequence). The CDR3 runs 15 residues. CDR3 protein: CASSTGQNVEETQYF. CDR3 DNA: TGTGCCAGCAGCACCGGACAGAATGTTGAGGAGACCCAGTACTTC.

V is TRBV7-3 and J is TRBJ1-1; TRBD1 agrees at 8 bases. V trimming: 6 bases; J trimming: 1 base; junction bases outside the gene matches: 1. Germline V gene sequence: CDR1 SGHTA, CDR2 FQGTGA. The CDR3 runs 13 residues. The CDR3 protein is CASRDRANTEAFF. As DNA, the CDR3 is TGTGCCAGCAGGGACAGGGCGAACACTGAAGCTTTCTTT.

This clonotype was detected many times. This rearrangement joins TRBV19 to TRBJ2-5; D might be TRBD1 (6 bases). Trimming shortened V by 6 bases and J by 5 bases, and 16 bases separated the two germline ends. The germline gives CDR1 LNHDA, CDR2 SQIVND (reference sequence). This CDR3 comprises 14 residues. The CDR3 DNA is TGTGCCAGTAGAGAGGACAGTACTTCGGAGACCCAGTACTTC. This gives the protein CASREDSTSETQYF.

As for this clonotype: A much larger clone lies one base from this, so it may be a read error. Because the CDR3 is missing its conserved closing phenylalanine or tryptophan, this is likely a read error. The rearrangement uses TRBV20-1 and TRBJ2-5; 9 nucleotides line up with TRBD1. Losses at the gene ends were 5 bases for V and 2 bases for J; bases not matched to a gene: 15. Germline V gene data show CDR1 as DFQATT and CDR2 as SNEGSKA (reference sequence). The CDR3 is 17 residues long. The CDR3 loop is CSAPPIPGTGHQETQYS. The CDR3 bases are TGCAGTGCTCCCCCGATACCCGGGACAGGGCATCAAGAGACCCAGTACTCC.

There are many counts of this clonotype. The rearrangement links TRBV7-2 to TRBJ2-1, with 9 nucleotides matching TRBD2. Looked up from germline, CDR1 is SGHTA and CDR2 is FQGNSA. The CDR3 is 15 residues long. V trimming: 3 bases; J trimming: 6 bases; junction bases outside the gene matches: 6. The CDR3 region has the DNA TGTGCCAGCAGCTTGGGCGGGGGGGCCCTCAATGAGCAGTTCTTC. Its translation: CASSLGGGALNEQFF.

This chain joins TRBV6-1 and TRBJ2-3; D may be TRBD1 or TRBD2 (5 bases each). V lost 4 bases and J lost 2, with 10 bases in between. Germline V gene sequence: CDR1 MNHNS, CDR2 SASEGT. CDR3 length: 14 amino acids. The CDR3 reads CASSVGVSTDTQYF. DNA of the CDR3: TGTGCCAGCAGTGTGGGGGTTTCCACAGATACGCAGTATTTT.

In its sample, this clonotype was seen many times. The chain has TRBV12-5 and TRBJ2-6; tentative D call: TRBD1 (6 bases). Germline V gives CDR1 LGHNT, CDR2 FRNRAP. Between the trimmed V and J ends, which lost 1 base and 2 bases, there was a span of 6 bases. The CDR3 extends over 15 amino acids. CDR3 sequence (DNA): TGTGCTAGTGGTTTGGGGGGGCCTGGGGCCAACGTCCTGACTTTC. This codes for CASGLGGPGANVLTF.

There are many counts of this clonotype. V is TRBV12-3 or TRBV12-4 and J is TRBJ2-7; TRBD2 matches 13 bases. The CDR3 consists of 14 residues. Trimming at V came to 8 bases and at J to 1 base, leaving 2 bases not matched to a gene. CDR3 region: CASRLAGGSYEQYF. The CDR3 DNA sequence: TGTGCCAGCCGACTAGCGGGAGGTTCCTACGAGCAGTACTTC.